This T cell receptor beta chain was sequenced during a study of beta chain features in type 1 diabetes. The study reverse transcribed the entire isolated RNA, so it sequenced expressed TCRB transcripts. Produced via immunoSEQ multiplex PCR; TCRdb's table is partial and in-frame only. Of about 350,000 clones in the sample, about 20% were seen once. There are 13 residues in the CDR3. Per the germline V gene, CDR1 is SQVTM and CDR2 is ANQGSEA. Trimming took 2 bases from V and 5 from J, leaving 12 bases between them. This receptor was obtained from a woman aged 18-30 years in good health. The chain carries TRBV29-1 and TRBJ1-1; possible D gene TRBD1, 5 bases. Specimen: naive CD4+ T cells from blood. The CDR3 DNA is TGCAGCGTTGAATCCCGGGGGGAAACTGAAGCTTTCTTT. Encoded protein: CSVESRGETEAFF.